This is a list of T cell receptor delta chains from one sample in a study of Vδ1+ human thymocytes. TCRdb re-called the multiplex PCR reads with CATT. The repertoire holds about 55,000 delta-chain clones, with 15% to 20% as singletons. The sample consisted of Vdelta1+ gamma-delta thymocytes from the thymus. The receptors were gathered from a boy younger than two who had congenital heart surgery. CDR3s include the opening cysteine and the closing phenylalanine or tryptophan. A D gene is named only where the DNA matches it firmly. Clone size is not always given. Where it is, it says once, few, many or a class for expanded clones.

v_gene,d_gene,j_gene,abundance,CDR3aa,CDR3nt
TRDV1,TRDD3,TRDJ1,.,CALGEPHLPAGGYVPLYTDKLIF,TGTGCTCTTGGGGAACCCCACCTTCCGGCTGGGGGATACGTCCCATTATACACCGATAAACTCATCTTT
TRDV1,.,TRDJ1,few,CALGEIPLRIHTNTDKLIF,TGTGCTCTTGGGGAAATCCCTCTCCGCATACATACGAACACCGATAAACTCATCTTT
TRDV1,.,TRDJ1,few,CALGDSRVVGKGATDKLIF,TGTGCTCTTGGGGATTCTAGGGTGGTGGGGAAGGGGGCCACCGATAAACTCATCTTT
TRDV1,TRDD3,TRDJ1,few,CALGEPHTPTPISFTGGPGTDKLIF,TGTGCTCTTGGGGAACCACACACGCCCACTCCTATATCGTTTACTGGGGGACCCGGCACCGATAAACTCATCTTT
TRDV1,.,TRDJ1,.,CALGTHHHGLGDTYTDKLIF,TGTGCTCTTGGGACGCACCACCACGGCCTAGGGGACACTTACACCGATAAACTCATCTTT
TRDV1,.,TRDJ1,.,CALGVPLPRSNPYISLRDDKLIF,TGTGCTCTTGGGGTACCCCTTCCCCGTTCGAACCCTTATATATCCCTCCGGGACGATAAACTCATCTTT
TRDV1,.,TRDJ1,few,CALGALETDKLIF,TGTGCTCTTGGGGCCTTGGAGACCGATAAACTCATCTTT
TRDV3,.,TRDJ1,few,CAFGIPYRSTWAPVLKLIF,TGTGCCTTTGGAATCCCTTACCGTTCTACGTGGGCCCCCGTCTTAAAACTCATCTTT
TRDV1,TRDD3,TRDJ1,.,CALGPPLGVGIRKLIF,TGTGCTCTTGGGCCCCCATTGGGGGTGGGGATACGTAAACTCATCTTT
TRDV2,TRDD3,TRDJ1,few,CACDLLYWGIRLRTDKLIF,TGTGCCTGTGACTTGCTTTACTGGGGGATACGCCTTCGCACCGATAAACTCATCTTT
TRDV1,.,TRDJ1,few,CALGLYAGGPDKLIF,TGTGCTCTTGGCTTATACGCGGGGGGACCCGATAAACTCATCTTT
TRDV1,TRDD3,TRDJ1,.,CALGELGSQLWGIQGLYTDKLIF,TGTGCTCTTGGGGAACTAGGCTCCCAGCTCTGGGGGATACAGGGATTGTACACCGATAAACTCATCTTT
TRDV1,TRDD3,TRDJ1,few,CALGPPVLRGYVDKLIF,TGTGCTCTTGGGCCCCCTGTGCTACGGGGATACGTCGATAAACTCATCTTT
TRDV1,TRDD3,TRDJ1,.,CALGELSSSPCTGGYPNKLIF,TGTGCTCTTGGGGAACTATCAAGTTCGCCCTGTACTGGGGGATACCCCAATAAACTCATCTTT
TRDV1,TRDD3,TRDJ1,few,CALGELLSSELWGDTRITDKLIF,TGTGCTCTTGGGGAACTTTTGAGTAGCGAACTCTGGGGGGATACGCGGATCACCGATAAACTCATCTTT
TRDV1,TRDD3,TRDJ1,.,CALGALLGGSDKLIF,TGTGCTCTTGGGGCGTTACTGGGGGGCTCCGATAAACTCATCTTT
TRDV1,TRDD3,TRDJ1,few,CALGELGPRGGYAHTDKLIF,TGTGCTCTTGGGGAACTAGGGCCGCGTGGGGGATACGCGCACACCGATAAACTCATCTTT
TRDV1,.,TRDJ1,few,CALGPHVPGKLIF,TGTGCTCTTGGGCCCCACGTCCCGGGGAAACTCATCTTT
TRDV1,.,TRDJ1,few,CALGEPPRFGEHPCNTDKLIF,TGTGCTCTTGGGGAACCCCCGAGATTCGGGGAACACCCCTGCAACACCGATAAACTCATCTTT
TRDV1,.,TRDJ1,few,CALGELCTPSHSPTGDYTDKLIF,TGTGCTCTTGGGGAACTATGTACACCTTCCCATAGCCCCACTGGGGACTACACCGATAAACTCATCTTT
TRDV2,.,TRDJ1,.,CACDGPARSNTDKLIF,TGTGCCTGTGACGGGCCTGCCCGTTCCAACACCGATAAACTCATCTTT
TRDV1,TRDD3,TRDJ1,few,CALGESPGDTVKLIF,TGTGCTCTTGGGGAATCCCCGGGGGATACTGTTAAACTCATCTTT
TRDV1,.,TRDJ1,few,CALTYRNSVQYTDKLIF,TGTGCCCTTACATATAGAAACTCCGTCCAGTACACCGATAAACTCATCTTT
TRDV1,TRDD3,TRDJ1,.,CALGNPPYVGGGYSGDKLIF,TGTGCTCTTGGGAACCCTCCCTACGTCGGTGGGGGATACTCAGGAGATAAACTCATCTTT
TRDV1,TRDD3,TRDJ1,few,CALGERGWGKDTDKLIF,TGTGCTCTTGGGGAACGGGGCTGGGGGAAAGACACCGATAAACTCATCTTT
TRDV1,.,TRDJ1,.,CALGDTGGGLYTDKLIF,TGTGCTCTTGGGGATACAGGTGGGGGGCTATACACCGATAAACTCATCTTT
TRDV1,TRDD3,TRDJ1,few,CALFDGGMVTDKLIF,TGTGCTCTTTTCGACGGGGGGATGGTAACCGATAAACTCATCTTT
TRDV1,.,TRDJ1,few,CALGEGMGLTGDTTDKLIF,TGTGCTCTTGGGGAAGGGATGGGCCTTACTGGCGATACCACCGATAAACTCATCTTT
TRDV1,TRDD3,TRDJ1,.,CALGKLELPTLGDTRYTDKLIF,TGTGCTCTTGGGAAGCTAGAGCTTCCTACGCTGGGGGATACGAGGTACACCGATAAACTCATCTTT
TRDV1,.,TRDJ1,few,CALGERRSKGPSPSRRGKLIF,TGTGCTCTTGGGGAACGTCGTTCGAAGGGGCCTTCCCCCAGCAGAAGAGGTAAACTCATCTTT
TRDV1,TRDD3,TRDJ1,.,CALGEPPTAVGDSDKLIF,TGTGCTCTTGGGGAACCCCCCACGGCGGTGGGGGATAGCGATAAACTCATCTTT
TRDV1,.,TRDJ1,.,CALGGPPSRVDKLIF,TGTGCTCTTGGGGGACCGCCTTCCCGCGTCGATAAACTCATCTTT
TRDV2,.,TRDJ1,few,CACDYTRTSYTDKLIF,TGTGCCTGTGACTACACCCGCACTTCGTACACCGATAAACTCATCTTT
TRDV1,TRDD3,TRDJ1,.,CALGELDYGTGVLLDTDKLIF,TGTGCTCTTGGGGAACTAGACTACGGTACTGGGGTCCTCCTTGACACCGATAAACTCATCTTT
TRDV2,.,TRDJ1,.,CACDTAPSYKAWAGDKLIF,TGTGCCTGTGACACCGCTCCCTCCTACAAGGCCTGGGCGGGCGATAAACTCATCTTT
TRDV1,TRDD3,TRDJ1,.,CALGPKLPSQLGDRESTDKLIF,TGTGCTCTTGGGCCTAAACTTCCTTCTCAACTGGGGGATAGGGAGAGCACCGATAAACTCATCTTT
TRDV1,TRDD2,TRDJ1,few,CALGEPSNFLPLFPHTDKLIF,TGTGCTCTTGGGGAACCAAGCAACTTCCTACCTCTCTTCCCCCACACCGATAAACTCATCTTT
TRDV1,TRDD3,TRDJ1,.,CALGEPNARLLGHDKLIF,TGTGCTCTTGGGGAACCAAATGCTCGTCTACTGGGGCACGATAAACTCATCTTT
TRDV1,TRDD3,TRDJ1,once,CALGELGYWGIGNTDKLIF,TGTGCTCTTGGGGAACTGGGGTACTGGGGGATAGGGAACACCGATAAACTCATCTTT
TRDV1,TRDD3,TRDJ1,few,CALGEPASGWGTHKLIF,TGTGCTCTTGGGGAACCCGCTTCCGGCTGGGGGACCCATAAACTCATCTTT
TRDV1,TRDD3,TRDJ1,.,CALGKFPWLGDKETDKLIF,TGTGCTCTTGGGAAATTTCCTTGGCTGGGGGATAAGGAGACCGATAAACTCATCTTT
TRDV1,TRDD3,TRDJ1,.,CALGELRPPLYWGIRKYTDKLIF,TGTGCTCTTGGGGAACTACGACCTCCCCTGTACTGGGGGATACGCAAGTACACCGATAAACTCATCTTT
TRDV2,.,TRDJ1,few,CAWPRGVDKLIF,TGTGCCTGGCCGCGGGGGGTCGATAAACTCATCTTT
TRDV1,TRDD3,TRDJ1,.,CALGGRFPTGVNWGIPRTDKLIF,TGTGCTCTTGGGGGCCGCTTTCCTACTGGTGTAAACTGGGGGATACCCCGTACCGATAAACTCATCTTT
TRDV1,TRDD3,TRDJ1,.,CALGELPWGSVWGTVKLIF,TGTGCTCTTGGGGAACTCCCTTGGGGCTCCGTATGGGGGACAGTTAAACTCATCTTT
TRDV1,TRDD3,TRDJ1,few,CALGAFPHWGIGTDKLIF,TGTGCTCTTGGGGCCTTCCCCCACTGGGGGATAGGAACCGATAAACTCATCTTT
TRDV1,TRDD3,TRDJ1,.,CALGEITYGILGLKTGPKLIF,TGTGCTCTTGGGGAAATTACGTATGGGATACTGGGGCTAAAAACGGGGCCAAAACTCATCTTT